The 6 T cell receptor beta chains below come from one sample, sequenced in a study of neurological immune-mediated disorders. A single record per CDR3 protein comes from TCRdb applying MiXCR to the 5' RACE reads. This sample has 75,000 to 85,000 distinct CDR3 sequences, with 17% found just once. Material: PBMCs. Every receptor here comes from a woman between 40 and 50 years old in good health.

The chain has TRBV6-2 or TRBV6-3 and TRBJ2-1; 7 nucleotides agree with TRBD1. Germline trimming cut 7 bases from V and 6 bases from J; bases unmatched to any gene: 12. Per the germline V gene, CDR1 is MNHEY and CDR2 is SVGEGT. The CDR3 runs to 15 residues. CDR3 sequence reads: CASTPRGTEGNEQFF. The CDR3 nucleotides read TGTGCCAGCACCCCAAGGGGGACAGAGGGCAATGAGCAGTTCTTC.

The genes are TRBV18 and TRBJ2-1, with D perhaps TRBD1 or TRBD2 (5 bases each). Trimming removed 1 base at V and 10 bases at J, with 14 bases between. The CDR3 covers 14 residues. In germline, CDR1 is KGHSH, CDR2 LQKENI. The chain's CDR3 is CASSPLDSGGEQFF. CDR3 sequence (DNA): TGTGCCAGCTCACCACTCGACAGCGGCGGAGAGCAGTTCTTC.

The V call is TRBV12-3 or TRBV12-4, the J call TRBJ1-1; 9 bases map to TRBD1. The CDR3 runs 14 residues. The J segment lost 5 bases and the V segment lost 3 bases, leaving 4 bases of the junction unmatched. The CDR3 DNA sequence: TGTGCCAGCAGTTTTCAACAGGGGGCAACTGAAGCTTTCTTT. As protein: CASSFQQGATEAFF.

This clonotype came up many times. V and J are TRBV5-1 and TRBJ2-3; D is possibly TRBD1 (6 bases). The CDR3 contains 15 residues. V lost 6 bases to trimming and J lost 4 bases, with 18 bases between them. Germline CDR1 and CDR2: SGHRS and YFSETQ. The CDR3 coding sequence is TGCGCCAGCACGGCGCTGGGGGCGACGCCAGATACGCAGTATTTT. This gives the protein CASTALGATPDTQYF.

This clonotype was counted ten times or more. The chain is built from TRBV6-2 or TRBV6-3 and TRBJ1-5; TRBD1 matches 9 bases. Germline V gives CDR1 MNHEY, CDR2 SVGEGT. The CDR3 spans 17 residues. The ends lost 9 bases at V and 6 bases at J; junction bases unmatched: 18. The CDR3 is CASCRGPDRGFGQPQHF. Here the CDR3 DNA reads TGTGCCAGTTGCCGGGGCCCGGACAGGGGATTTGGTCAGCCCCAGCATTTT.

This clonotype was observed at least ten times. The rearrangement joins TRBV9 to TRBJ2-5; 7 bases line up with TRBD1. The germline CDR1 and CDR2 sequences are SGDLS and YYNGEE. This CDR3 is 16 amino acids long. V lost 0 bases, J lost 5 bases, and 10 bases stayed unmatched. The CDR3 DNA is TGTGCCAGCAGCGTAGGAGGGGGCGGCTGGTTGGAGACCCAGTACTTC. Translated, it gives CASSVGGGGWLETQYF.